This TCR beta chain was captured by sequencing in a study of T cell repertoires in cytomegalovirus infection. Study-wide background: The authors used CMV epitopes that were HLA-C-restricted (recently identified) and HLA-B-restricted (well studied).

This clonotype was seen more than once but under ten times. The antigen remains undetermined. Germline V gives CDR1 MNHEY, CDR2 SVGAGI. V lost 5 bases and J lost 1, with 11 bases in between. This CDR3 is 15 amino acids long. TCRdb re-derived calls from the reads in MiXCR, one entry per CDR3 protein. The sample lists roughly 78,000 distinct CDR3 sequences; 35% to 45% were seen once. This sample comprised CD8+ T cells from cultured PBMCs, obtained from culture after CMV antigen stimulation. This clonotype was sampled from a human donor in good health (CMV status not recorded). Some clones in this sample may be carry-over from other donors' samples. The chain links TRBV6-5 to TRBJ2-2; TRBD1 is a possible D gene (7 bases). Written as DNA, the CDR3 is TGTGCCAGCAGTAGACAGGGACTGAACACCGGGGAGCTGTTTTTT. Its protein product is CASSRQGLNTGELFF.